What follows are 13 T cell receptor beta chains derived from one specimen sequenced in a study of identical twins (dated by TCRdb to 2015 to 2016). Receptor amplification or capture employed 5' RACE. The listed sequencing device is Illumina HiSeq 2000. Clones were called with MiXCR by TCRdb after fastp trimmed the public reads at Q25, and only in-frame beta chains were retained. Rows are combined by CDR3 protein, so each entry shows the most common genes and DNA. This sample has about 240,000 distinct CDR3 sequences in its table, and about 10% of those were observed once. The ten biggest clones cover about 9% of the sample. Sequencing input: memory T cells sorted from blood. Read against the paper, the sample's cell subset or site label means: CD45RO+ enriched T cells. These receptors were collected from a man aged 50-59 years in good health.

The chain combines TRBV24-1 with TRBJ2-3, with 14 bases fitting TRBD2. Unmatched junction bases numbered 11, after V lost 10 bases and J lost 9 bases. CDR1 is KGHDR and CDR2 is SFDVKD in the germline V gene. This CDR3 is built from 15 residues. CDR3 loop: CATGRKGLAGETQYF. Here the CDR3 DNA reads TGTGCCACTGGAAGGAAGGGACTAGCGGGAGAGACGCAGTATTTT.

Only a few counts were recorded for this clonotype. V is TRBV5-1 and J is TRBJ2-2; D gene unclear. This CDR3 is built from 13 residues. CDR1 is SGHRS, CDR2 YFSETQ, per germline. The germline V and J ends were trimmed by 7 bases and 1 base, with 8 bases remaining between them. CDR3 coding DNA: TGCGCCAGCTTCCCTCAGAACACCGGGGAGCTGTTTTTT. It encodes CASFPQNTGELFF.

The chain has TRBV5-4 and TRBJ2-5; perhaps TRBD2 as D (6 bases). Trimming took off 3 bases at V and 5 bases at J, with 17 bases between the two ends. CDR1 SGHNT and CDR2 YYREEE come from the germline V gene (reference sequence). The CDR3 totals 15 residues. The CDR3 sequence: CASSSDPGGSETQYF. DNA for the CDR3: TGTGCCAGCAGCTCCGACCCTGGGGGGAGCGAGACCCAGTACTTC.

This clonotype was counted at least ten times. V usage is TRBV9 and J usage is TRBJ2-3, with 11 bases lining up with TRBD2. J lost 4 bases, V lost 0 bases, and 4 bases had no gene match. The CDR3 loop spans 16 amino acids. Germline V lookup: CDR1 SGDLS, CDR2 YYNGEE. CDR3 sequence (DNA): TGTGCCAGCAGCGTAGATCTAGCGGGGGGCTCAGATACGCAGTATTTT. It codes for CASSVDLAGGSDTQYF. The full variable domain, in which reference TRBV9 and TRBJ2-3 provide the parts outside the CDR3, is DSGVTQTPKHLITATGQRVTLRCSPRSGDLSVYWYQQSLDQGLQFLIQYYNGEERAKGNILERFSAQQFPDLHSELNLSSLELGDSALYFCASSVDLAGGSDTQYFGPGTRLTVL.

In its sample, this clonotype was seen many times. V is TRBV4-1 and J is TRBJ1-5, with D perhaps TRBD1 (5 bases). V gave up 5 bases and J gave up 2 bases, with 16 bases separating them. The CDR3 has 16 residues. Germline V CDR1 and CDR2: MGHRA, YSYEKL. DNA of the CDR3: TGCGCCAGCAGCTTTACGATGGTCAGGGGCAATCAGCCCCAGCATTTT. This codes for CASSFTMVRGNQPQHF.

The sample holds many counts of this clonotype. The chain combines TRBV20-1 with TRBJ2-1; 9 bases align to TRBD2. The CDR3 spans 14 residues. The V gene's germline CDR1 is DFQATT and CDR2 SNEGSKA (reference sequence). The ends lost 1 base at V and 4 bases at J; junction bases unmatched: 2. DNA of the CDR3: TGCAGTGCTAGAGTAGCGGGAGTGTACAATGAGCAGTTCTTC. Translation gives CSARVAGVYNEQFF.

This clonotype was recorded many times. The V call is TRBV12-3 or TRBV12-4, the J call TRBJ2-2, with TRBD2 matching over 7 bases. The CDR3 is 13 residues long. The J segment lost 9 bases and the V segment lost 3 bases, leaving 4 bases of the junction unmatched. The CDR3 DNA reads as TGTGCCAGCAGTTTCGGGGGGTTTAGGGAGCTGTTTTTT. Translating it yields CASSFGGFRELFF.

The chain recombines TRBV10-3 with TRBJ2-6, with D unresolved. The germline gives CDR1 ENHRY, CDR2 SYGVKD. V lost 8 bases to trimming and J lost 4 bases, with 12 bases between them. This CDR3 region has 14 residues. The CDR3 DNA follows: TGTGCCATCCTTCCGGCGGCGGGGGCCAACGTCCTGACTTTC. Translating it yields CAILPAAGANVLTF.

This clonotype has ten or more counts. The gene calls are TRBV7-2 and TRBJ2-7, with 10 nucleotides matching TRBD1. V gave up 5 bases and J gave up 3 bases; unmatched junction bases: 4. CDR3 length equals 14 residues. Germline assignment: CDR1 SGHTA and CDR2 FQGNSA. DNA of the CDR3: TGTGCCAGCAGCCGCGGGACAGGGGTCTACGAGCAGTACTTC. Its translation is CASSRGTGVYEQYF.

The gene calls are TRBV19 and TRBJ2-5; no clear D gene. The CDR3 covers 13 residues. Germline assignment: CDR1 LNHDA and CDR2 SQIVND (reference sequence). The V gene lost 6 bases and the J gene lost 3 bases, with 11 bases spanning the gap. The CDR3 protein is CASRKIPKETQYF. The CDR3 DNA reads as TGTGCCAGTAGGAAGATACCCAAAGAGACCCAGTACTTC.

At least ten counts were recorded for this clonotype. J is TRBJ2-7 and V is TRBV20-1, with D perhaps matching TRBD1 (6 bases). Trimming took off 1 base at V and 3 bases at J, with 22 bases between the two ends. The CDR3 extends over 17 amino acids. Germline lookup yields CDR1 DFQATT and CDR2 SNEGSKA (reference sequence). The CDR3 region has the DNA TGCAGTGCTAGAGTTCTCGACGACAGGCGAAGGGACTACGAGCAGTACTTC. It yields the protein CSARVLDDRRRDYEQYF.

In this sample, this clonotype turned up many times. This sequence joins TRBV20-1 and TRBJ1-2, with 11 bases identical to TRBD1. This CDR3 is built from 16 residues. Germline CDR1 reads DFQATT; CDR2 reads SNEGSKA (reference sequence). Trimming at V came to 3 bases and at J to 6 bases, leaving 12 bases not matched to a gene. The CDR3 DNA reads TGCAGTGCTAGTGCCAAGGGGACAGGGGGACTTGATGGCTACACCTTC. As protein: CSASAKGTGGLDGYTF.

This clonotype came up many times. This chain uses TRBV7-2 with TRBJ2-1; D might be TRBD2 (5 bases). The V end lost 2 bases, the J end lost 9 bases, and 11 bases lay between the germline ends. This CDR3 has 13 residues. The V gene's germline CDR1 is SGHTA and CDR2 FQGNSA. The CDR3 loop reads CASSLLLRGEQFF. CDR3 DNA sequence: TGTGCCAGCAGCTTATTACTACGGGGTGAGCAGTTCTTC.